This paragraph covers one T cell receptor beta chain sequence. This entry is derived from a study of OX40 agonist ivuxolimab in advanced cancers. Measured with immunoSEQ multiplex PCR; TCRdb has only the in-frame clones, and not every one. This table has 25,000 or so clones, 73% appearing once. V was clipped by 2 bases and J by 5 bases; unmatched bases: 9. The CDR3 extends over 16 amino acids. CDR1 and CDR2 from the germline V gene are SGHTA and FQGTGA. This sequence originates from an adult with an advanced solid tumor such as melanoma, head and neck, liver or kidney cancer. The chain carries TRBV7-3 and TRBJ1-5, with 7 nucleotides matching TRBD1. The sample here was CD4+ or CD8+ T cells sorted from blood, taken in a trial of the OX40 agonist ivuxolimab. The CDR3 sequence is CASSLSGTANYQPQHF. DNA of the CDR3: TGTGCCAGCAGCTTATCGGGGACAGCCAATTATCAGCCCCAGCATTTT.